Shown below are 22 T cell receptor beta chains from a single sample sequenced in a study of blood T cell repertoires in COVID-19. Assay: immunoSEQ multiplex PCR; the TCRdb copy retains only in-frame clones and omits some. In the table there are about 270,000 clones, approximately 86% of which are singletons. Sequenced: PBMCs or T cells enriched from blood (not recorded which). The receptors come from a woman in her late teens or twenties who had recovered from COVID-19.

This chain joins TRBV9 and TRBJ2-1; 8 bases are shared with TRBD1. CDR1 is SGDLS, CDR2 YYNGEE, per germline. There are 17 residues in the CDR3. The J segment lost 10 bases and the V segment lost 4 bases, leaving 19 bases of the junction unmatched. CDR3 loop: CASSPYQRQGARDEQFF. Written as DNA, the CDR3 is TGTGCCAGCAGCCCATATCAGCGGCAGGGGGCGCGGGACGAGCAGTTCTTC.

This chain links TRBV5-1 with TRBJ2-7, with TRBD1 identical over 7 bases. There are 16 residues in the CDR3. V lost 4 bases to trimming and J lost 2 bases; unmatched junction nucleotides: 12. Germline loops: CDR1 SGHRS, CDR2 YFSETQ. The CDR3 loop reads CASSLPAAGGPYEQYF. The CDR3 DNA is TGCGCCAGCAGCCTGCCCGCGGCAGGGGGACCCTACGAGCAGTACTTC. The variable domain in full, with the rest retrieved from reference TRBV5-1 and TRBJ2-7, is KAGVTQTPRYLIKTRGQQVTLSCSPISGHRSVSWYQQTPGQGLQFLFEYFSETQRNKGNFPGRFSGRQFSNSRSEMNVSTLELGDSALYLCASSLPAAGGPYEQYFGPGTRLTVT.

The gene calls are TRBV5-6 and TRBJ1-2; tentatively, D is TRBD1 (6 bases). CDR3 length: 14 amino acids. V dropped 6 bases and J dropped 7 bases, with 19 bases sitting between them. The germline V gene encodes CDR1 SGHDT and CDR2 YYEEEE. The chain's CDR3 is CASTIRGREGGYTF. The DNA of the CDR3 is TGTGCCAGCACCATCAGGGGCAGGGAGGGTGGCTACACCTTC.

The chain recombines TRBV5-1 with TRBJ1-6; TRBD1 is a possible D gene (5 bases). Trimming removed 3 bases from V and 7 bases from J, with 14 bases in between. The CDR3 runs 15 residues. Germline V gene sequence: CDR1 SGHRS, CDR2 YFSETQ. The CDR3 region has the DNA TGCGCCAGCAGCTCTTCCTCAGGGTTGAATTCACCCCTCCACTTT. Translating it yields CASSSSSGLNSPLHF.

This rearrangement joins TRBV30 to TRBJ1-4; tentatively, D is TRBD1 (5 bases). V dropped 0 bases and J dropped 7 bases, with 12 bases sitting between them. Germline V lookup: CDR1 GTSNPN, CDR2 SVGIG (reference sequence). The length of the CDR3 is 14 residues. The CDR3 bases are TGTGCCTGGAGTGTTAGGGGCCTTAGTGAAAAACTGTTTTTT. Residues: CAWSVRGLSEKLFF. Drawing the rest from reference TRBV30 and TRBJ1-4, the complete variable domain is SQTIHQWPATLVQPVGSPLSLECTVEGTSNPNLYWYRQAAGRGLQLLFYSVGIGQISSEVPQNLSASRPQDRQFILSSKKLLLSDSGFYLCAWSVRGLSEKLFFGSGTQLSVL.

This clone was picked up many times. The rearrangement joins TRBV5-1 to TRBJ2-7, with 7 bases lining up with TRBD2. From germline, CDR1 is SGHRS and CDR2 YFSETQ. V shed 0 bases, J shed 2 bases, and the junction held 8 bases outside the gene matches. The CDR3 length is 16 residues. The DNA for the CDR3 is TGCGCCAGCAGCTTGGAGTACGGCGGGGGAACCTACGAGCAGTACTTC. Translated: CASSLEYGGGTYEQYF.

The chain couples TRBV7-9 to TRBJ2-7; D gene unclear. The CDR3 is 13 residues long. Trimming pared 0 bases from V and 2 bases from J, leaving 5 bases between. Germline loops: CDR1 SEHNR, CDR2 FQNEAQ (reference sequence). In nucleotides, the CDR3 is TGTGCCAGCAGCTTAGCGAGCGCCTACGAGCAGTACTTC. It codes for CASSLASAYEQYF.

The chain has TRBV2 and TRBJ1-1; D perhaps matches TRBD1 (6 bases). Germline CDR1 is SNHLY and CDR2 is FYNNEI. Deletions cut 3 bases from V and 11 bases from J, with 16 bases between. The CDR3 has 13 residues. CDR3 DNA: TGTGCCAGCAGTGATGGACAGCCCGCGGCGGCTTTCTTT. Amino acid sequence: CASSDGQPAAAFF.

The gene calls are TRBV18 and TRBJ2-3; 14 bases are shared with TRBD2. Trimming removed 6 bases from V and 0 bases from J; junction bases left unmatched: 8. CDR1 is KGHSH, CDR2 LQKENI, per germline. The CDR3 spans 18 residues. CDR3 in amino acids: CASSLGLAGGTSTDTQYF. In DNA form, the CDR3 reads TGTGCCAGCTCCCTTGGACTAGCGGGGGGAACTAGCACAGATACGCAGTATTTT.

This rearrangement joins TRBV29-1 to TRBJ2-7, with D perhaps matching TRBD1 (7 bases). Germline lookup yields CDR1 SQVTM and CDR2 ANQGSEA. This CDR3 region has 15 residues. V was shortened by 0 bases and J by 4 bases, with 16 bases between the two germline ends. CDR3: CSVEDTGEEGYEQYF. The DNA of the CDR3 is TGCAGCGTTGAAGATACAGGGGAGGAAGGGTACGAGCAGTACTTC.

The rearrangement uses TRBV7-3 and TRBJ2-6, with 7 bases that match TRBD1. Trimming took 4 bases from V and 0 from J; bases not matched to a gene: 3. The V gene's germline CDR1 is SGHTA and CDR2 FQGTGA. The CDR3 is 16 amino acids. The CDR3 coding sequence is TGTGCCAGCAGCTGGGGACAGATCTCTGGGGCCAACGTCCTGACTTTC. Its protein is CASSWGQISGANVLTF.

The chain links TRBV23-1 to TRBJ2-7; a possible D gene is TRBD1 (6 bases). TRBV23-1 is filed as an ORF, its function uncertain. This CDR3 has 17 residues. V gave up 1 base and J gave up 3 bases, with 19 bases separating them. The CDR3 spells CASSQWRQGPLHYEQYF. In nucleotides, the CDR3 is TGCGCCAGCAGTCAATGGCGGCAGGGGCCCCTCCACTACGAGCAGTACTTC.

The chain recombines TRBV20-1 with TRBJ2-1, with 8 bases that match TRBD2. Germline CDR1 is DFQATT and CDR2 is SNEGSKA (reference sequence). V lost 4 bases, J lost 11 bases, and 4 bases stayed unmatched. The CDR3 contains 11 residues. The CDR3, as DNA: TGCAGTGCTAAAATTAGCGGGAAGCAGTTCTTC. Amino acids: CSAKISGKQFF.

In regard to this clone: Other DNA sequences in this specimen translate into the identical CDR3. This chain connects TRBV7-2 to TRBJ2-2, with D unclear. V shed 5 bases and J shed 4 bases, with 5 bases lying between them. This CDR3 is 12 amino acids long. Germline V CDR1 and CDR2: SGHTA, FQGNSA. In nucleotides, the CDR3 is TGTGCCAGCAGCCCCAGCACCGGGGAGCTGTTTTTT. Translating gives CASSPSTGELFF.

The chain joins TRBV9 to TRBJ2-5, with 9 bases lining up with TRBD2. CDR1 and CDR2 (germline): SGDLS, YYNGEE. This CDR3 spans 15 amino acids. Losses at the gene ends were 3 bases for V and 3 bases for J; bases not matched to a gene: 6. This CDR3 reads CASSETSGGKETQYF. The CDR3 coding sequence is TGTGCCAGCAGCGAGACTAGCGGCGGAAAAGAGACCCAGTACTTC.

CDR3 protein: CASSSQIDAFF. In DNA form, the CDR3 reads TGTGCCAGCAGTTCACAGATTGATGCTTTCTTT. The J gene is TRBJ1-1, the V gene TRBV28; D remains ambiguous. The germline V and J ends were trimmed by 4 bases and 11 bases, with 11 bases remaining between them. Germline CDR1 is MDHEN and CDR2 is SYDVKM. This CDR3 is 11 amino acids long. The variable domain in full, with the rest retrieved from reference TRBV28 and TRBJ1-1, is DVKVTQSSRYLVKRTGEKVFLECVQDMDHENMFWYRQDPGLGLRLIYFSYDVKMKEKGDIPEGYSVSREKKERFSLILESASTNQTSMYLCASSSQIDAFFGQGTRLTVV.

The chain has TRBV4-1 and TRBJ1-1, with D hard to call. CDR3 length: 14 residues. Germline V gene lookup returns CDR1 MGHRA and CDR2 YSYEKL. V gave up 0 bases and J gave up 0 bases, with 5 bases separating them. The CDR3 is CASSQDGLNTEAFF. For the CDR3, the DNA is TGCGCCAGCAGCCAAGACGGGTTGAACACTGAAGCTTTCTTT.

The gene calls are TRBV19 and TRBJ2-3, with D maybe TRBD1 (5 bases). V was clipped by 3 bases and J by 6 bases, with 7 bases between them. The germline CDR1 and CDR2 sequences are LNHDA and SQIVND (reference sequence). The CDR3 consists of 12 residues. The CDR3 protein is CASSIYRDTQYF. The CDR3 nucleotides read TGTGCCAGTAGTATCTACAGGGATACGCAGTATTTT.

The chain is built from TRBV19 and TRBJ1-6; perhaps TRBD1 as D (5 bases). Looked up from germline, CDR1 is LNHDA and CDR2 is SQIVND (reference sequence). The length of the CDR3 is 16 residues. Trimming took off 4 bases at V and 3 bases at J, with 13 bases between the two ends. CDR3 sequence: CASSTLDTHYNSPLHF. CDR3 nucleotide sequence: TGTGCCAGTAGTACCCTGGACACCCACTATAATTCACCCCTCCACTTT. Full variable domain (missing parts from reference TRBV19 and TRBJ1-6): DGGITQSPKYLFRKEGQNVTLSCEQNLNHDAMYWYRQDPGQGLRLIYYSQIVNDFQKGDIAEGYSVSREKKESFPLTVTSAQKNPTAFYLCASSTLDTHYNSPLHFGNGTRLTVT.

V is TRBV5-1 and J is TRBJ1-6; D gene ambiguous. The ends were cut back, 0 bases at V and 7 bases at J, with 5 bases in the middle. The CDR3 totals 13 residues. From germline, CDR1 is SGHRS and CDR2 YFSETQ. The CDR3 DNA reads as TGCGCCAGCAGCTTGGACAGCAATTCACCCCTCCACTTT. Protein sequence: CASSLDSNSPLHF.

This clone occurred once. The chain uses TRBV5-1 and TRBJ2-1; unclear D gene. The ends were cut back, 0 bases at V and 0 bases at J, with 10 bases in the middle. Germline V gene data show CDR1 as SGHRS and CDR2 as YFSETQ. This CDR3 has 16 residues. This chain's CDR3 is CASSLERPHSYNEQFF. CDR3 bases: TGCGCCAGCAGCTTGGAGCGACCCCACTCCTACAATGAGCAGTTCTTC.

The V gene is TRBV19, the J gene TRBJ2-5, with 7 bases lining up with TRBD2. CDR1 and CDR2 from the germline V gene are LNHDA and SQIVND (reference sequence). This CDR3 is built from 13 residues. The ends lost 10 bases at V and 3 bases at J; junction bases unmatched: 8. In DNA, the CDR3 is TGTGCCACGAATGGCGCGGGGGAAGAGACCCAGTACTTC. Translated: CATNGAGEETQYF.